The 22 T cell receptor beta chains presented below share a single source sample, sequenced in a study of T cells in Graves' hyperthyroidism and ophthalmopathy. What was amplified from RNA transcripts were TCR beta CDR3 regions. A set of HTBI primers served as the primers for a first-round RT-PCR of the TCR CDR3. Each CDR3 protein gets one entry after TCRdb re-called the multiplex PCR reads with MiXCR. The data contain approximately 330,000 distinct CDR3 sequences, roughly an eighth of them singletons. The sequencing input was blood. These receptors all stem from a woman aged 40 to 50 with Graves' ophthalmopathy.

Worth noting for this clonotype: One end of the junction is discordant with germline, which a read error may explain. This chain's CDR3 is CASSFGLNTEVFF. CDR3 sequence (DNA): TGTGCCAGCAGCTTTGGTTTGAACACTGAAGTTTTCTTT. The chain carries TRBV11-3 and TRBJ1-1; D is unclear. CDR1 and CDR2 from the germline V gene are SGHNT and YENEEA. CDR3 length: 13 amino acids.

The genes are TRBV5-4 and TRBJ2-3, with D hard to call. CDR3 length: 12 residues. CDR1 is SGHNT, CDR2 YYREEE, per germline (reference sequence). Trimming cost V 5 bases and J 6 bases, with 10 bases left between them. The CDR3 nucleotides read TGTGCCAGCAGTTTTGTCGACGATACGCAGTATTTT. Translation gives CASSFVDDTQYF.

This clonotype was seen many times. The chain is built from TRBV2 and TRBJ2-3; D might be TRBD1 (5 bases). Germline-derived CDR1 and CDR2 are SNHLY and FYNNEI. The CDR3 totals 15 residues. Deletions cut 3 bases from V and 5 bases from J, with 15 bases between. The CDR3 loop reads CASSEFVGRGDTQYF. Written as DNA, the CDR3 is TGTGCCAGCAGTGAGTTTGTCGGAAGGGGAGATACGCAGTATTTT.

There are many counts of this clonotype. CDR3 sequence reads: CASRGLAALNEQFF. The CDR3 coding sequence is TGTGCCAGCAGAGGACTAGCGGCGCTCAATGAGCAGTTCTTC. The chain employs TRBV2 and TRBJ2-1; 10 bases are shared with TRBD2. Germline V gives CDR1 SNHLY, CDR2 FYNNEI. The CDR3 runs 14 residues. Trimming cost V 6 bases and J 6 bases; bases outside gene matches: 5.

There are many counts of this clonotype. In DNA form, the CDR3 reads TGTGCCAGCAGTTTACTGGGGACAGTTAATGAAAAACTGTTTTTT. Protein: CASSLLGTVNEKLFF. The chain uses TRBV27 and TRBJ1-4; TRBD1 matches at 7 bases. Germline V lookup: CDR1 MNHEY, CDR2 SMNVEV (reference sequence). Trimming at V came to 2 bases and at J to 4 bases, leaving 4 bases not matched to a gene. There are 15 residues in the CDR3.

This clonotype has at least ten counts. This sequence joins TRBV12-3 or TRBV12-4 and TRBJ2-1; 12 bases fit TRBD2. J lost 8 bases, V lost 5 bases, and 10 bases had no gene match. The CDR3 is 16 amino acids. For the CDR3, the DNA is TGTGCCAGCAGTCCCCGCGGAGCTAGCGGGAGGGATGAGCAGTTCTTC. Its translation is CASSPRGASGRDEQFF.

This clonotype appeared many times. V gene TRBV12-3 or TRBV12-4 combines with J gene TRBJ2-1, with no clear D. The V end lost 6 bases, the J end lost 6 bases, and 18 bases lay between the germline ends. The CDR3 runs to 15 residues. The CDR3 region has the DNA TGTGCCAGCAGGAGCCATTCAATGAAGGGCAATGAGCAGTTCTTC. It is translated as CASRSHSMKGNEQFF.

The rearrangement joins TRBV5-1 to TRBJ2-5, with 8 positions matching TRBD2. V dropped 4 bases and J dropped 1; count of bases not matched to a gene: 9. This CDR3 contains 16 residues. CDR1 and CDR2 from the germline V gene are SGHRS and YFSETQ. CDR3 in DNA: TGCGCCAGCAGCCTGCGTCCCAGCGGGGGCCAAGAGACCCAGTACTTC. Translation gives CASSLRPSGGQETQYF.

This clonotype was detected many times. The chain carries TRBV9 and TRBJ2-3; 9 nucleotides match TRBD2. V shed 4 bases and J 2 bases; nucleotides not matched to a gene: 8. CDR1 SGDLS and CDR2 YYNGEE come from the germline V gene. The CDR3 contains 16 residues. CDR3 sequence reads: CASSSRGGLATDTQYF. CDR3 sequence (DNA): TGTGCCAGCAGCTCGAGAGGGGGACTAGCCACAGATACGCAGTATTTT. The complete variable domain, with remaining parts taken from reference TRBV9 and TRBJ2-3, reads DSGVTQTPKHLITATGQRVTLRCSPRSGDLSVYWYQQSLDQGLQFLIQYYNGEERAKGNILERFSAQQFPDLHSELNLSSLELGDSALYFCASSSRGGLATDTQYFGPGTRLTVL.

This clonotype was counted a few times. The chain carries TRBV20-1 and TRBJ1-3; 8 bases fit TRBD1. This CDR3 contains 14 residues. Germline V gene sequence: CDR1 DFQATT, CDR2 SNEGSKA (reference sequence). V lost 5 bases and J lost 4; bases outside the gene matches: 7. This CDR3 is CSARDRGEGNTIYF. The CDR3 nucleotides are TGCAGTGCTCGTGACAGGGGTGAAGGAAACACCATATATTTT.

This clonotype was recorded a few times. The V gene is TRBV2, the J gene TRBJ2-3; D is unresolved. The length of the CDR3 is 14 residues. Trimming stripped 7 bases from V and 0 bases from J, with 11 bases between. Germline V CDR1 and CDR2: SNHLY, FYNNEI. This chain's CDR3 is CASKWSLSTDTQYF. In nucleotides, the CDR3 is TGTGCCAGCAAATGGTCCCTGAGCACAGATACGCAGTATTTT.

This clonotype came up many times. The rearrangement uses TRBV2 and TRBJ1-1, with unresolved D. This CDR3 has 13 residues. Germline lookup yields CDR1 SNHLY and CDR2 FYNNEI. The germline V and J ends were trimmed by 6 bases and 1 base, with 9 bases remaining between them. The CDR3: CASSGRENTEAFF. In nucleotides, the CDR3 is TGTGCCAGCAGCGGACGGGAGAACACTGAAGCTTTCTTT. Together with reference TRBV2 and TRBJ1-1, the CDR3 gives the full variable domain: EPEVTQTPSHQVTQMGQEVILRCVPISNHLYFYWYRQILGQKVEFLVSFYNNEISEKSEIFDDQFSVERPDGSNFTLKIRSTKLEDSAMYFCASSGRENTEAFFGQGTRLTVV.

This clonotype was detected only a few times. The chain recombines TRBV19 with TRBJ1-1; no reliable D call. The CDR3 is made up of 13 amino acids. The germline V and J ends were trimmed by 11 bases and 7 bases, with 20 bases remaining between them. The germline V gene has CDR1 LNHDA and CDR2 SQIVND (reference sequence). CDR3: CAGIQGPGSEAFF. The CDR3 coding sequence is TGTGCCGGTATTCAAGGCCCTGGGAGTGAAGCTTTCTTT.

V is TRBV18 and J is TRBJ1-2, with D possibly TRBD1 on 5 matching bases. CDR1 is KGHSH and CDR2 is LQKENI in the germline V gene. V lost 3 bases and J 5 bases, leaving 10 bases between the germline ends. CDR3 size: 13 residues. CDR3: CASSPLTVYGYTF. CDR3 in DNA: TGTGCCAGCTCACCCTTGACAGTTTATGGCTACACCTTC.

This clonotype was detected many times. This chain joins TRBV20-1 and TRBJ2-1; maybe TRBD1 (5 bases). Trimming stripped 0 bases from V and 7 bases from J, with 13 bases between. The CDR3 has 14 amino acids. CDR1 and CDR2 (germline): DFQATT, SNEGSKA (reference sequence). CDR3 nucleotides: TGCAGTGCTAGAGATCTGACAAAGGGGAATGAGCAGTTCTTC. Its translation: CSARDLTKGNEQFF.

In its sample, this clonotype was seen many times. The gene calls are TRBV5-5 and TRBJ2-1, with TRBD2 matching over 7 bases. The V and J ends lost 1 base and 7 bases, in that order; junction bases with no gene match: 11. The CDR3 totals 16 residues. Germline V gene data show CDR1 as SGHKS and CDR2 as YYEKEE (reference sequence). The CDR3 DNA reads TGTGCCAGCAGCTTGAACTGGTTGGTAGCGGGTAATGAGCAGTTCTTC. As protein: CASSLNWLVAGNEQFF.

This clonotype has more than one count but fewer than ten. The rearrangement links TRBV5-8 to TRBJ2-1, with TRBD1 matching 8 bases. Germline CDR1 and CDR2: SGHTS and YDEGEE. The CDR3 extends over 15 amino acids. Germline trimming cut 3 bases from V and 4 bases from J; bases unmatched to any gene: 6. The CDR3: CASSSGGDPYNEQFF. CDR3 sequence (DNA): TGTGCCAGCAGCTCAGGGGGCGACCCTTACAATGAGCAGTTCTTC. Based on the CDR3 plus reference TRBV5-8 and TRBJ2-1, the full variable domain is EAGVTQSPTHLIKTRGQQATLRCSPISGHTSVYWYQQALGLGLQFLLWYDEGEERNRGNFPPRFSGRQFPNYSSELNVNALELEDSALYLCASSSGGDPYNEQFFGPGTRLTVL.

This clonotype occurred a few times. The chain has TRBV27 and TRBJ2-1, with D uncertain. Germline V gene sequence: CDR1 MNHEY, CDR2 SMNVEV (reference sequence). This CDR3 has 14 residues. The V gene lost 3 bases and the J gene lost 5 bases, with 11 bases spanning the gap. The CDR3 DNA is TGTGCCAGCAGTTTGACCTGGGTGAACAATGAGCAGTTCTTC. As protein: CASSLTWVNNEQFF.

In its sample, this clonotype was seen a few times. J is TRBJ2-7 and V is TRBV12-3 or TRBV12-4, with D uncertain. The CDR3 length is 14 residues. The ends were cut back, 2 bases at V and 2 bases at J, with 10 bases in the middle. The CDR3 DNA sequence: TGTGCCAGCAGTTTAATTCCAGGAACCTACGAGCAGTACTTC. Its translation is CASSLIPGTYEQYF.

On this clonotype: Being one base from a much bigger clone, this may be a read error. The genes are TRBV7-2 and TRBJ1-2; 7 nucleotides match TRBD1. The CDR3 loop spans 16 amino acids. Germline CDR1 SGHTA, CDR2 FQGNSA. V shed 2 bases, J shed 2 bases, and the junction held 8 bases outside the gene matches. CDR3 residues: CASSLPPGQLNYGYTF. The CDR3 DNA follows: TGTGCCAGCAGCTTACCTCCGGGACAGCTAAACTATGGCTACACCTTC.

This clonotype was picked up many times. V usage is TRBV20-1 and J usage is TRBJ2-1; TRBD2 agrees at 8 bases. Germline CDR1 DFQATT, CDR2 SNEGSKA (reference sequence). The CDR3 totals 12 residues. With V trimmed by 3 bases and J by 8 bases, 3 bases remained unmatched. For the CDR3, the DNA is TGCAGTGCTAGGCGGGGGGTCTATGAGCAGTTCTTC. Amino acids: CSARRGVYEQFF.

CDR3 residues: CASLLAGLYEQYF. CDR3 sequence (DNA): TGTGCCAGTTTACTAGCGGGACTCTACGAGCAGTACTTC. The chain employs TRBV2 and TRBJ2-7, with 10 bases aligning to TRBD2. The CDR3 has 13 amino acids. Germline CDR1 SNHLY, CDR2 FYNNEI. V dropped 9 bases and J dropped 3; count of bases not matched to a gene: 5. Full variable domain (missing parts from reference TRBV2 and TRBJ2-7): EPEVTQTPSHQVTQMGQEVILRCVPISNHLYFYWYRQILGQKVEFLVSFYNNEISEKSEIFDDQFSVERPDGSNFTLKIRSTKLEDSAMYFCASLLAGLYEQYFGPGTRLTVT.